This entry lists 24 T cell receptor beta chains sequenced from one sample in a study of blood T cell repertoires in COVID-19. Repertoires were generated with immunoSEQ multiplex PCR, while TCRdb's copy carries only in-frame clones and drops some. The sample consists of roughly 220,000 clones, 65% to 85% of them appearing once. The sequencing sample was made of peripheral blood. The origin of the receptors is a woman aged 30 to 39 who had recovered from COVID-19.

The rearrangement links TRBV30 to TRBJ1-4, with D maybe TRBD1 (5 bases). The CDR3 is made up of 14 amino acids. CDR1 GTSNPN and CDR2 SVGIG come from the germline V gene (reference sequence). Trimming took 4 bases from V and 7 from J, leaving 16 bases between them. The CDR3 loop reads CAWKLGGGGEKLFF. Written as DNA, the CDR3 is TGTGCCTGGAAATTAGGCGGGGGGGGTGAAAAACTGTTTTTT.

This clone was picked up a small number of times. The genes are TRBV3-1 (or the pseudogene TRBV3-2) and TRBJ1-6, with a tentative D call TRBD1 (6 bases). Germline values: CDR1 LGHDT, CDR2 YNNKEL (reference sequence). The CDR3 is 16 amino acids. V was cut by 0 bases and J by 4 bases, with 10 bases left in between. For the CDR3, the DNA is TGTGCCAGCAGCCAAGACAGGGGCGAATATAATTCACCCCTCCACTTT. Translated, it gives CASSQDRGEYNSPLHF.

The rearrangement links TRBV30 to TRBJ1-2, with no clear D. The CDR3 contains 11 residues. Per germline, CDR1 GTSNPN and CDR2 SVGIG (reference sequence). Trimming stripped 0 bases from V and 8 bases from J, with 7 bases between. The CDR3 protein is CAWSVPGGYTF. CDR3 bases: TGTGCCTGGAGTGTTCCGGGGGGCTACACCTTC.

With regard to this clone: The same CDR3 arises from other DNA sequences in this sample as well. The chain carries TRBV5-1 and TRBJ2-3; D remains ambiguous. The length of the CDR3 is 14 residues. From germline, CDR1 is SGHRS and CDR2 YFSETQ. Trimming shortened V by 0 bases and J by 0 bases, and 5 bases separated the two germline ends. The CDR3 sequence: CASSLGESTDTQYF. CDR3 nucleotide sequence: TGCGCCAGCAGCTTGGGAGAAAGCACAGATACGCAGTATTTT.

This clone is a singleton in its sample. The chain links TRBV19 to TRBJ1-2; 12 nucleotides match TRBD1. The junction had 7 bases not matched to a gene; V was cut back by 5 bases and J by 6 bases. The CDR3 totals 15 residues. Germline loops: CDR1 LNHDA, CDR2 SQIVND (reference sequence). In DNA form, the CDR3 reads TGTGCCAGTAGTCTGCCGGGACAGGGGGCTGATGGCTACACCTTC. This codes for CASSLPGQGADGYTF.

The chain uses TRBV18 and TRBJ1-1, with D perhaps matching TRBD1 (6 bases). Trimming stripped 2 bases from V and 5 bases from J, with 15 bases between. CDR3 length: 15 residues. Germline V gives CDR1 KGHSH, CDR2 LQKENI. CDR3 sequence reads: CASSPGQGRYTEAFF. The CDR3 nucleotides are TGTGCCAGCTCACCAGGGCAGGGGCGATATACTGAAGCTTTCTTT.

This clone was recorded once. The V and J genes are TRBV7-9 and TRBJ2-1; 7 bases fit TRBD2. This CDR3 region has 15 residues. V dropped 5 bases and J dropped 0; count of bases not matched to a gene: 4. Germline V CDR1 and CDR2: SEHNR, FQNEAQ (reference sequence). The CDR3 protein is CASSVSGTSYNEQFF. The CDR3 DNA is TGTGCCAGCAGCGTAAGCGGGACCTCCTACAATGAGCAGTTCTTC.

This sequence joins TRBV5-1 and TRBJ2-7; 10 positions agree with TRBD1. Germline trimming cut 4 bases from V and 7 bases from J; bases unmatched to any gene: 11. CDR1 is SGHRS, CDR2 YFSETQ, per germline. The CDR3 is made up of 15 amino acids. The CDR3 bases are TGCGCCAGCAGCGGCGCCGGACAGGGGGAAGGTGAGCAGTACTTC. Its translation is CASSGAGQGEGEQYF.

V gene TRBV5-6 combines with J gene TRBJ1-5; D unclear. From germline, CDR1 is SGHDT and CDR2 YYEEEE. The V end was cut by 4 bases, the J end by 4 bases, with 12 bases between. The CDR3 runs 14 residues. CDR3 bases: TGTGCCAGCAGCGGCGACGGGGATAATCAGCCCCAGCATTTT. This gives the protein CASSGDGDNQPQHF.

This clone was observed once. The rearrangement uses TRBV10-3 and TRBJ1-5, with 8 bases fitting TRBD1. The V gene end was trimmed by 6 bases and the J gene end by 2 bases; junction bases not matched to a gene: 3. The CDR3 runs to 14 residues. The germline V gene has CDR1 ENHRY and CDR2 SYGVKD. The CDR3 DNA sequence: TGTGCCATCAGCCGGACAGGGCGCAATCAGCCCCAGCATTTT. This gives the protein CAISRTGRNQPQHF.

The rearrangement links TRBV5-1 to TRBJ2-5, with 7 nucleotides matching TRBD2. Losses at the gene ends were 4 bases for V and 5 bases for J; bases not matched to a gene: 8. The CDR3 is 14 residues long. The germline V gene has CDR1 SGHRS and CDR2 YFSETQ. DNA of the CDR3: TGCGCCAGCAGCCCGGCGGGAGTTGGGGAGACCCAGTACTTC. Its translation is CASSPAGVGETQYF.

The V and J genes are TRBV3-1 (or the pseudogene TRBV3-2) and TRBJ2-5; 7 bases match TRBD1. CDR1 is LGHDT and CDR2 is YNNKEL in the germline V gene (reference sequence). V shed 5 bases, J shed 5 bases, and the junction held 8 bases outside the gene matches. The CDR3 sequence is 14 residues long. CDR3 DNA: TGTGCCAGCAGCGACAGGGTGAGGCTCGAGACCCAGTACTTC. This codes for CASSDRVRLETQYF.

The chain recombines TRBV28 with TRBJ2-2; TRBD1 might be the D (6 bases). V was cut by 6 bases and J by 7 bases, with 15 bases left in between. Germline V gives CDR1 MDHEN, CDR2 SYDVKM. The CDR3 covers 14 residues. The CDR3 spells CASRGQGKNGELFF. CDR3 DNA sequence: TGTGCCAGCAGAGGGCAGGGGAAAAACGGGGAGCTGTTTTTT. Drawing the rest from reference TRBV28 and TRBJ2-2, the complete variable domain is DVKVTQSSRYLVKRTGEKVFLECVQDMDHENMFWYRQDPGLGLRLIYFSYDVKMKEKGDIPEGYSVSREKKERFSLILESASTNQTSMYLCASRGQGKNGELFFGEGSRLTVL.

The chain uses TRBV28 and TRBJ2-1; D gene ambiguous. Trimming took off 0 bases at V and 13 bases at J, with 10 bases between the two ends. The CDR3 loop spans 12 amino acids. Germline assignment: CDR1 MDHEN and CDR2 SYDVKM. In DNA, the CDR3 is TGTGCCAGCAGTTTATGGTCCGCGCCACAGTTCTTC. Amino acid sequence: CASSLWSAPQFF. The full variable domain, with the rest looked up from reference TRBV28 and TRBJ2-1, is DVKVTQSSRYLVKRTGEKVFLECVQDMDHENMFWYRQDPGLGLRLIYFSYDVKMKEKGDIPEGYSVSREKKERFSLILESASTNQTSMYLCASSLWSAPQFFGPGTRLTVL.

This rearrangement joins TRBV28 to TRBJ2-7; 8 bases are a match to TRBD1. This CDR3 has 15 residues. Trimming took 6 bases from V and 5 from J; bases not matched to a gene: 12. From germline, CDR1 is MDHEN and CDR2 SYDVKM. The CDR3: CASSSFRGREDEQYF. The CDR3 nucleotides are TGTGCCAGCAGCTCTTTCAGGGGGCGCGAGGACGAGCAGTACTTC.

This clone was counted once. The chain carries TRBV27 and TRBJ2-1; 7 positions match TRBD1. Germline V gene sequence: CDR1 MNHEY, CDR2 SMNVEV (reference sequence). V was clipped by 7 bases and J by 4 bases; unmatched bases: 7. There are 14 residues in the CDR3. The CDR3: CASTPGGAYNEQFF. The CDR3 DNA reads TGTGCCAGCACCCCAGGGGGTGCGTACAATGAGCAGTTCTTC.

The V call is TRBV24-1, the J call TRBJ1-5, with D perhaps TRBD1 (6 bases). The CDR3 extends over 18 amino acids. V was shortened by 4 bases and J by 11 bases, with 29 bases between the two germline ends. Germline CDR1 and CDR2: KGHDR and SFDVKD. CDR3 residues: CATSERTSTGPSQGAQHF. The CDR3 bases are TGTGCCACCAGTGAACGAACCTCGACAGGACCCTCCCAAGGAGCCCAGCATTTT.

This clone has a count of ten or more. Other DNA variants within this sample encode the same CDR3. V and J are TRBV7-3 and TRBJ1-1; D might be TRBD1 (5 bases). CDR1 is SGHTA and CDR2 is FQGTGA in the germline V gene. V was shortened by 1 base and J by 3 bases, with 6 bases between the two germline ends. This CDR3 is 13 amino acids long. CDR3 sequence: CASSLKGDTEAFF. The CDR3 nucleotides are TGTGCCAGCAGCTTAAAAGGGGACACTGAAGCTTTCTTT.

V usage is TRBV30 and J usage is TRBJ1-1, with unresolved D. Germline assignment: CDR1 GTSNPN and CDR2 SVGIG (reference sequence). V was shortened by 2 bases and J by 5 bases, with 6 bases between the two germline ends. This CDR3 has 11 residues. Here the CDR3 reads CAWSPGTEAFF. The CDR3 DNA is TGTGCCTGGAGTCCGGGGACTGAAGCTTTCTTT.

V and J are TRBV27 and TRBJ2-7; the match to TRBD2 covers 10 bases. The length of the CDR3 is 16 residues. V lost 5 bases and J lost 1; bases outside the gene matches: 8. CDR1 is MNHEY, CDR2 SMNVEV, per germline (reference sequence). The CDR3 DNA is TGTGCCAGCAGTCTTCGGACTAGCGGACCTTCCTACGAGCAGTACTTC. This codes for CASSLRTSGPSYEQYF.

The table lists this clone with a count of one. The chain has TRBV3-1 (or the pseudogene TRBV3-2) and TRBJ1-1; unclear D gene. The V gene lost 4 bases and the J gene lost 0 bases, with 12 bases spanning the gap. Germline assignment: CDR1 LGHDT and CDR2 YNNKEL (reference sequence). This CDR3 has 15 residues. CDR3 sequence reads: CASSPLAELNTEAFF. CDR3 coding DNA: TGTGCCAGCAGCCCGCTCGCGGAATTGAACACTGAAGCTTTCTTT.

This chain joins TRBV5-1 and TRBJ1-1; 7 nucleotides agree with TRBD1. CDR1 SGHRS and CDR2 YFSETQ come from the germline V gene. The CDR3 has 15 residues. Trimming at V came to 1 base and at J to 4 bases, leaving 7 bases not matched to a gene. As DNA, the CDR3 is TGCGCCAGCAGCTTGAACAGGGGAGGAGGCACTGAAGCTTTCTTT. Protein sequence: CASSLNRGGGTEAFF.

This clone has a handful of counts. V is TRBV9 and J is TRBJ2-6; perhaps TRBD1 as D (6 bases). Trimming took 0 bases from V and 1 from J, leaving 8 bases between them. CDR3 length equals 16 residues. Germline V gene sequence: CDR1 SGDLS, CDR2 YYNGEE. CDR3 region: CASSVAQGSGANVLTF. The CDR3 nucleotides read TGTGCCAGCAGCGTAGCTCAGGGGTCTGGGGCCAACGTCCTGACTTTC.

J is TRBJ2-3 and V is TRBV5-4, with TRBD2 matching 10 bases. Trimming removed 4 bases from V and 2 bases from J; junction bases left unmatched: 16. CDR3 length equals 19 residues. Germline loops: CDR1 SGHNT, CDR2 YYREEE (reference sequence). The CDR3 here is CASSPPGLAGAGPTDTQYF. The CDR3 bases are TGTGCCAGCAGCCCCCCCGGGCTAGCGGGAGCCGGGCCCACAGATACGCAGTATTTT.